Presented here are 6 T cell receptor beta chains from one specimen sequenced in a study of blood T cell repertoires in COVID-19. Some clones are missing from TCRdb's copy, which holds only in-frame ones; the method was immunoSEQ multiplex PCR. The repertoire has approximately 150,000 clones, 84% of them found once; the top ten carry nearly 8%. Sequencing was done on a sample of PBMCs or T cells enriched from blood (not recorded which). The source of these receptors is a woman aged 50 to 65 who had recovered from COVID-19.

The chain joins TRBV10-3 to TRBJ2-3, with D possibly TRBD2 on 7 matching bases. CDR1 is ENHRY, CDR2 SYGVKD, per germline. V was shortened by 10 bases and J by 0 bases, with 23 bases between the two germline ends. There are 17 residues in the CDR3. The CDR3 is CATFGAGAASSTDTQYF. The CDR3 DNA is TGTGCCACATTCGGGGCGGGGGCCGCCTCTAGCACAGATACGCAGTATTTT.

This clone was recorded only once. The chain couples TRBV7-3 to TRBJ2-3; maybe TRBD2 (5 bases). The CDR3 runs to 16 residues. The germline V gene encodes CDR1 SGHTA and CDR2 FQGTGA. Trimming removed 1 base at V and 0 bases at J, with 11 bases between. The CDR3 sequence is CASSLNRGPSTDTQYF. The CDR3 nucleotides are TGTGCCAGCAGCTTAAACCGCGGGCCTAGCACAGATACGCAGTATTTT.

The chain links TRBV10-3 to TRBJ2-7; D is perhaps TRBD2 (6 bases). The CDR3 length is 15 residues. The germline V and J ends were trimmed by 0 bases and 3 bases, with 12 bases remaining between them. Germline lookup yields CDR1 ENHRY and CDR2 SYGVKD. The CDR3 is CAISESYGEVYEQYF. The CDR3 coding sequence is TGTGCCATCAGTGAGTCTTATGGGGAGGTCTACGAGCAGTACTTC.

The chain couples TRBV6-6 to TRBJ2-1; weak D call: TRBD1 (6 bases). Trimming removed 8 bases from V and 9 bases from J, with 20 bases in between. The CDR3 loop spans 14 amino acids. CDR1 is MNHNY and CDR2 is SVGAGI in the germline V gene (reference sequence). CDR3 nucleotides: TGTGCCAGCGATTCGAGGGACAATCCCAGTGAGCAGTTCTTC. It is translated as CASDSRDNPSEQFF.

The chain is built from TRBV6-6 and TRBJ1-6; no firm D call. V was pared by 6 bases and J by 10 bases, with 10 bases between. CDR3 length: 12 residues. Per the germline V gene, CDR1 is MNHNY and CDR2 is SVGAGI (reference sequence). CDR3 bases: TGTGCCAGCAGCCGCGGCTACTCACCCCTCCACTTT. Its protein is CASSRGYSPLHF.

V and J are TRBV4-2 and TRBJ1-6, with D possibly TRBD1 on 6 matching bases. CDR1 and CDR2 (germline): LGHNA, YNFKEQ. This CDR3 contains 16 residues. The V end was cut by 1 base, the J end by 6 bases, with 13 bases between. This CDR3 is CASSQGLQGGNSPLHF. In DNA, the CDR3 is TGTGCCAGCAGCCAAGGTCTACAGGGCGGTAATTCACCCCTCCACTTT.